This entry is about one T cell receptor (beta chain). The antigen is undetermined. CDR1 is SGHNT, CDR2 YYREEE, per germline (reference sequence). The CDR3 is made up of 16 amino acids. The V end was cut by 4 bases, the J end by 2 bases, with 17 bases between. These data come from a study of T cells in Graves' hyperthyroidism and ophthalmopathy. TCR beta CDR3 regions were amplified from RNA transcripts. Primed by the HTBI set, a first-round RT-PCR was run on the TCR CDR3. Each CDR3 protein is one row after TCRdb ran MiXCR on the multiplex PCR reads. The sample has 350,000 to 450,000 distinct CDR3 sequences; around 15% are singletons. Overall study findings and caveats: Researchers report that a 13 V-J model separated ophthalmopathy from stable hyperthyroidism.

The TCR comes from a man aged 50 or older with Graves' ophthalmopathy. The specimen sequenced was blood. V is TRBV5-4 and J is TRBJ2-3; tentative D call: TRBD1 (6 bases). The CDR3 nucleotides are TGTGCCAGCAGCGCTAGGACAGCCCGTTTCACAGATACGCAGTATTTT. Translated, it gives CASSARTARFTDTQYF.